The rows below give T cell receptor beta chains drawn from one sample of a study of CD8+ T cells in alopecia areata. TCRdb's table, derived via immunoSEQ multiplex PCR, lists solely in-frame clones and lacks some. Here the sample spans 200,000 to 250,000 clones, 40% to 55% being singletons. The source was CD4+ T cells sorted from blood, collected at approximately week 36, from a patient treated with tofacitinib. These receptors all stem from a human donor with alopecia areata. The CDR3 runs from the conserved cysteine through the conserved F or W. Fields, in order: V gene, D gene, J gene, clone size, CDR3 DNA, CDR3 protein. D genes are given only for firm matches. Size is omitted from some rows. Given values are once, few, many or a class for expanded clones.

>TRBV25-1|NA|TRBJ2-7|NA
TGTGCCAGCAGGGCCGGACCCTACGAGCAGTACTTC
CASRAGPYEQYF
>TRBV30|NA|TRBJ2-5|NA
TGTGCCTGGGAGGATCGAGAGACCCAGTACTTC
CAWEDRETQYF
>TRBV4-1|NA|TRBJ1-2|few
TGCGCCAGCAGCCAAGCCGCGACGTCGGATGGCTACACCTTC
CASSQAATSDGYTF
>TRBV5-1|TRBD1|TRBJ2-7|NA
TGCGCCAGCAGCTCCCAGGGGGAAGGCGAGCAGTACTTC
CASSSQGEGEQYF
>TRBV25-1|NA|TRBJ2-3|NA
TGTGCCAGCAGTAGGGCACGCAACACAGATGCGCAGTATTTT
CASSRARNTDAQYF
>TRBV29-1|NA|TRBJ2-5|NA
TGCAGCGTTGGGGGAGAGACCCAGTACTTC
CSVGGETQYF
>TRBV30|TRBD1|TRBJ1-5|NA
TGTGCCTGGAGTAAGCAGGGGGAAGGTCAGCCCCAGCATTTT
CAWSKQGEGQPQHF
>TRBV7-6|NA|TRBJ2-2|NA
TGTGCCAGCAGCACGGGACTTCACACCGGGGAGCTGTTTTTT
CASSTGLHTGELFF
>TRBV4-1|NA|TRBJ2-5|few
TGCGCCAGCAGCCAAGTGTCGGGGACCACCCAGTACTTC
CASSQVSGTTQYF
>TRBV29-1|TRBD1|TRBJ2-7|few
TGCAGCGTTGAGACAGGGGGAAAGCCCTACGAGCAGTACTTC
CSVETGGKPYEQYF
>TRBV29-1|TRBD1|TRBJ2-3|few
TGCAGCGTGAAGCCGGGACAGGGGAGCACAGATACGCAGTATTTT
CSVKPGQGSTDTQYF
>TRBV30|NA|TRBJ2-1|few
TGTGCCTGGACGATTCAACGGGTGAATGAGCAGTTCTTC
CAWTIQRVNEQFF
>TRBV15|NA|TRBJ2-3|NA
TGTGCCACCAGCAGAGATGGTGGAGCGAGCACAGATACGCAGTATTTT
CATSRDGGASTDTQYF
>TRBV7-9|NA|TRBJ2-5|NA
TGTGCCAGCAGCATTCTACTAAGCGGACAAGAGACCCAGTACTTC
CASSILLSGQETQYF
>TRBV7-2|NA|TRBJ2-7|few
TGTGCCAGCAGCTTTGGCTCCTCCTACGAGCAGTACTTC
CASSFGSSYEQYF
>TRBV19|NA|TRBJ2-3|few
TGTGCCAGTAGGGAGACAGGGAGGACAGATACGCAGTATTTT
CASRETGRTDTQYF
>TRBV5-4|TRBD2|TRBJ2-4|NA
TGTGCCAGCAGCTTGGGCGGGAGGGTAAACATTCAGTACTTC
CASSLGGRVNIQYF
>TRBV5-1|NA|TRBJ1-1|NA
TGCGCCAGCAGCTTGGGGGAAGTACACACTGAAGCTTTCTTT
CASSLGEVHTEAFF
>TRBV29-1|NA|TRBJ2-3|NA
TGCAGCGTTGAAGTAACAGATACGCAGTATTTT
CSVEVTDTQYF
>TRBV19|NA|TRBJ2-5|NA
TGTGCCAGTAGTGGGACACCCGGAGGCCAGTACTTC
CASSGTPGGQYF
>TRBV7-2|NA|TRBJ1-2|NA
TGTGCCAGCAGCCCAAATCGGGCCACCTTAGCTAACTATGGCTACACCTTC
CASSPNRATLANYGYTF
>TRBV30|TRBD1|TRBJ2-7|NA
TGTGCTTCCGGACAGGGGAATTACGAGCAGTACTTC
CASGQGNYEQYF
>TRBV5-1|TRBD2|TRBJ2-7|few
TGCGCCAGCAGCTTGATTTCTAGCGGGAGTTACGAGCAGTACTTC
CASSLISSGSYEQYF
>TRBV20-1|NA|TRBJ2-7|NA
TGCAGAGTGGGGGCTGGAGGCGAGCAGTACTTC
CRVGAGGEQYF
>TRBV2|NA|TRBJ1-2|few
TGTGCCAGCACTGGGGACACCCGTGGCTACACCTTC
CASTGDTRGYTF
>TRBV9|NA|TRBJ1-1|NA
TGTGCCAGCAGCGCGACTATGAACACTGAAGCTTTCTTT
CASSATMNTEAFF
>TRBV5-1|TRBD2|TRBJ2-7|few
TGCGCCAGCAGCTCGAGAGCGGGAGTTTACGAGCAGTACTTC
CASSSRAGVYEQYF
>TRBV2|NA|TRBJ2-7|NA
TGTGCCAGCAATGAGCGGACCTCCTACGAGCAGTACTTC
CASNERTSYEQYF
>TRBV7-9|TRBD1|TRBJ2-1|NA
TGTGCCAGCAGCTTAGCGATCGGAAACCGGGACAGGGTTTCCCCATGGTTCTTC
CASSLAIGNRDRVSPWFF
>TRBV19|TRBD2|TRBJ2-5|NA
TGTGCCAGTAGCGTGTCCGGGACTAGCGCCGAGGGGACCCAGTACTTC
CASSVSGTSAEGTQYF
>TRBV5-4|NA|TRBJ2-6|NA
TGTGCCAGCAGCCTACGCTCTGGGGCCAACGTCCTGACTTTC
CASSLRSGANVLTF
>TRBV5-1|NA|TRBJ2-4|NA
TGCGCCAGCAGCCCAGGTGGGGGGATACCCAAAAACATTCAGTACTTC
CASSPGGGIPKNIQYF
>TRBV7-2|NA|TRBJ2-3|NA
TGTGCCAGCAGCTTAGTCTACTGGGGAACCGGCAGCCGAGGAGATACGCAGTATTTT
CASSLVYWGTGSRGDTQYF
>TRBV7-9|TRBD1|TRBJ2-5|NA
TGTGCCAGCAGCTTAAAAAGAGGGACAGTCCAAGAGACCCAGTACTTC
CASSLKRGTVQETQYF
>TRBV19|NA|TRBJ2-1|NA
TGTGCCAGTAGTATGGATCGCAGCTCCTACAATGAGCAGTTCTTC
CASSMDRSSYNEQFF
>TRBV5-1|NA|TRBJ2-5|NA
TGCGCCAGCAGCTTGGAACAGGGTCGGCAAGAGACCCAGTACTTC
CASSLEQGRQETQYF
>TRBV29-1|NA|TRBJ1-2|NA
TGCAGCGTTGAAGTGGTAACTCGGAATGGCTACACCTTC
CSVEVVTRNGYTF
>TRBV19|TRBD2|TRBJ2-1|few
TGTGCCAGTAGTATAGGGGGCGGGAGGTCCTACAATGAGCAGTTCTTC
CASSIGGGRSYNEQFF
>TRBV7-9|NA|TRBJ1-2|few
TGTGCCAGCAGCTCGAGTGCTAACTATGGCTACACCTTC
CASSSSANYGYTF
>TRBV7-6|NA|TRBJ2-3|NA
TGTGCCAGCAGCTTGGATCCGGGTACCAGCACAGATACGCAGTATTTT
CASSLDPGTSTDTQYF
>TRBV6-5|NA|TRBJ2-3|few
TGTGCCAGCAGTCCGCTAGCGTTTAGCACAGATACGCAGTATTTT
CASSPLAFSTDTQYF
>TRBV11-1|TRBD1|TRBJ2-5|NA
TGTGCCAGCAGCTTTGGACAGGGGTTCGAGACCCAGTACTTC
CASSFGQGFETQYF
>TRBV6-1|NA|TRBJ2-1|once
TGTGCCAGCAGTTTGAATCCGGTCGGTGAGCAGTTCTTC
CASSLNPVGEQFF
>TRBV29-1|NA|TRBJ2-7|few
TGCAGCGTTGTCGCGGGGCCCTACGAGCAGTACTTC
CSVVAGPYEQYF
>TRBV4-1|NA|TRBJ2-7|NA
TGCGCCAGCAGCCGGGCTTCTAGATCGAGCTCCTACGAGCAGTACTTC
CASSRASRSSSYEQYF
>TRBV9|NA|TRBJ2-7|NA
TGTGCCAGCAGCGTATCTGCCATCGGACGTATTCCCTACGAGCAGTACTTC
CASSVSAIGRIPYEQYF
>TRBV6-6|TRBD1|TRBJ1-6|NA
TGTGCCAGCAGTGGCCTGACAGGGGGTAATTCACCCCTCCACTTT
CASSGLTGGNSPLHF
>TRBV30|NA|TRBJ2-2|NA
TGTGCCTGGATACCGGGCCTCAGGCCCGGGGAGCTGTTTTTT
CAWIPGLRPGELFF
>TRBV2|NA|TRBJ2-1|NA
TGTGCCAGCAGTGGTGGGTCGGACACCTACAATGAGCAGTTCTTC
CASSGGSDTYNEQFF
>TRBV30|NA|TRBJ2-1|NA
TGTGCCTGGAGAGCAGAGAGCTCCTACAATGTGCAGTTCTTC
CAWRAESSYNVQFF
>TRBV5-1|TRBD2|TRBJ2-7|NA
TGCGCCAGCAGCTCAAGACTAGCGGGAAGGTACGAGCAGTACTTC
CASSSRLAGRYEQYF
>TRBV28|NA|TRBJ2-2|NA
TGTGCCTCCTTAGGAGTGAACACCGGGGAGCTGTTTTTT
CASLGVNTGELFF
>TRBV25-1|NA|TRBJ1-2|NA
TGTGCCAGCAGTGATTCGGCAAACTATGGCTACACCTTC
CASSDSANYGYTF
>TRBV7-2|NA|TRBJ2-7|few
TGTGCCAGCAGCCCGCGGAATAGCCACGAGCAGTACTTC
CASSPRNSHEQYF
>TRBV19|NA|TRBJ1-1|few
TGTGCCAGTAGTACCGGACGGGAGAACACTGAAGCTTTCTTT
CASSTGRENTEAFF
>TRBV30|NA|TRBJ1-2|NA
TGTGCCTGGATTCAGTCGGCAGGGCAGGGCTACACCTTC
CAWIQSAGQGYTF
>TRBV30|NA|TRBJ1-3|few
TGTGCCTGGAGTGTACTAGGAGGACCCAACTCTGGAAACACCATATATTTT
CAWSVLGGPNSGNTIYF
>TRBV6-5|TRBD1|TRBJ1-5|NA
TGTGCCAGCAAGGGACAGAACAATCAGCCCCAGCATTTT
CASKGQNNQPQHF
>TRBV6-6|NA|TRBJ2-7|few
TGTGCCAGCAGTTTATTCACTAGCAGCTCCGAGCAGTACTTC
CASSLFTSSSEQYF
>TRBV6-1|NA|TRBJ2-5|NA
TGTGCCAGCAGTGATCTCCCCAGTCGGGGAGAGACCCAGTACTTC
CASSDLPSRGETQYF